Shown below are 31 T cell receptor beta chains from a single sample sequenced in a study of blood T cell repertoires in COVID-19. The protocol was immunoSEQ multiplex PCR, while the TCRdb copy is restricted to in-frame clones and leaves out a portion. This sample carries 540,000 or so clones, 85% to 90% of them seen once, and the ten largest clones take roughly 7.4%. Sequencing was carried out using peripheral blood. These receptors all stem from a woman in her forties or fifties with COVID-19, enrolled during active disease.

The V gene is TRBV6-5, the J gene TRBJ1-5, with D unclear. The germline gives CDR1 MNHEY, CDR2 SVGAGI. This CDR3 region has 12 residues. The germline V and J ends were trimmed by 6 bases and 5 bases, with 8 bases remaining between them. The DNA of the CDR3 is TGTGCCAGCAGCACCTCGGATCAGCCCCAGCATTTT. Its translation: CASSTSDQPQHF.

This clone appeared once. CDR3 sequence: CASTTYSNQPQHF. CDR3 DNA sequence: TGTGCCAGCACCACCTACAGCAATCAGCCCCAGCATTTT. The chain is built from TRBV6-1 and TRBJ1-5; unclear D gene. From germline, CDR1 is MNHNS and CDR2 SASEGT. The CDR3 is 13 residues long. Deletions cut 7 bases from V and 1 base from J, with 8 bases between.

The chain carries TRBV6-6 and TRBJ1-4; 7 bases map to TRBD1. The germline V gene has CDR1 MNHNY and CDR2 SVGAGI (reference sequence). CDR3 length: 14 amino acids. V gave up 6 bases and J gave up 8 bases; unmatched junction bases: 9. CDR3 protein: CASSLGGDGEKLFF. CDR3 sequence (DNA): TGTGCCAGCAGCCTAGGGGGCGACGGCGAAAAACTGTTTTTT.

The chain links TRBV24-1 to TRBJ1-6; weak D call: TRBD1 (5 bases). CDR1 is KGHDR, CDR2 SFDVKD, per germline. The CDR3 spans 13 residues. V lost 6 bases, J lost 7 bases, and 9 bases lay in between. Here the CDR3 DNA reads TGTGCCACCAGTCGGACACAAAATTCACCCCTCCACTTT. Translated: CATSRTQNSPLHF.

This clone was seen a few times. DNA for the CDR3: TGTGCCAGCAGCTCCTCTCCGACACCTAACTATGGCTACACCTTC. Translating gives CASSSSPTPNYGYTF. The J gene is TRBJ1-2, the V gene TRBV7-8, with D unresolved. V was cut by 4 bases and J by 0 bases, with 12 bases left in between. CDR3 size: 15 residues. Germline CDR1 and CDR2: SGHVS and FQNEAQ.

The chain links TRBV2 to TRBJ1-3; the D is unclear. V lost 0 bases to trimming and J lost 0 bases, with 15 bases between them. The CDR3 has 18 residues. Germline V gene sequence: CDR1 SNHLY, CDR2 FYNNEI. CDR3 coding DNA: TGTGCCAGCAGTGAAGCGGTGGCAGAAGCGTTCTCTGGAAACACCATATATTTT. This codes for CASSEAVAEAFSGNTIYF. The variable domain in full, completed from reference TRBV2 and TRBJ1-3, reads EPEVTQTPSHQVTQMGQEVILRCVPISNHLYFYWYRQILGQKVEFLVSFYNNEISEKSEIFDDQFSVERPDGSNFTLKIRSTKLEDSAMYFCASSEAVAEAFSGNTIYFGEGSWLTVV.

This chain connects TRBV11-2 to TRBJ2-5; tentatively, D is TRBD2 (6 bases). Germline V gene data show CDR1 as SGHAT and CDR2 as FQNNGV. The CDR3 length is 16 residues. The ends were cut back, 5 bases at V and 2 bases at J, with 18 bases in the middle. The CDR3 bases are TGTGCCAGCAGCCCCTCCGGGACTCCCAGGCAAGAGACCCAGTACTTC. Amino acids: CASSPSGTPRQETQYF.

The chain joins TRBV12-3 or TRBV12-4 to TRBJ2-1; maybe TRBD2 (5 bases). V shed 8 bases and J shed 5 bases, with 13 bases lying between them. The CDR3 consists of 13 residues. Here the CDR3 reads CASVRAIDNEQFF. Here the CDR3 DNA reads TGTGCCAGCGTGCGGGCTATCGACAATGAGCAGTTCTTC.

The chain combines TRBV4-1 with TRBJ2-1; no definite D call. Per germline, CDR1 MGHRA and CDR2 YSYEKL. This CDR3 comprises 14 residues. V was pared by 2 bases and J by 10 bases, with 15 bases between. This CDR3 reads CASSQPVSRLEQFF. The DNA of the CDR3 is TGCGCCAGCAGCCAACCGGTCTCCCGCCTAGAGCAGTTCTTC.

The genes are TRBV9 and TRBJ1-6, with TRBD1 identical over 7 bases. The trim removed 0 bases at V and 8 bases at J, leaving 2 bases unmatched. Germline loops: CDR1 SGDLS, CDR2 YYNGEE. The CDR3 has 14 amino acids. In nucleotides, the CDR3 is TGTGCCAGCAGCGTAGAGGGGGCAGATTCACCCCTCCACTTT. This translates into CASSVEGADSPLHF.

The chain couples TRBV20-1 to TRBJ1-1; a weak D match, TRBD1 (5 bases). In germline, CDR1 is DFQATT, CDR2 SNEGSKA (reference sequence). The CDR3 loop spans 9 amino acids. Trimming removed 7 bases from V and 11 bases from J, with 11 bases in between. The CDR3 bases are TGCAGTGGCCGGCCAGGGGCTTTCTTT. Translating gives CSGRPGAFF.

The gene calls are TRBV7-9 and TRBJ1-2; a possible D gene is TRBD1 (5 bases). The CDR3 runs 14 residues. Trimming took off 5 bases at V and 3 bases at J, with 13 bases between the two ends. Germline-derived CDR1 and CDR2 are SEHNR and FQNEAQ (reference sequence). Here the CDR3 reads CASSRRTGDYGYTF. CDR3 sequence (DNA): TGTGCCAGCAGCCGCCGAACAGGCGACTATGGCTACACCTTC.

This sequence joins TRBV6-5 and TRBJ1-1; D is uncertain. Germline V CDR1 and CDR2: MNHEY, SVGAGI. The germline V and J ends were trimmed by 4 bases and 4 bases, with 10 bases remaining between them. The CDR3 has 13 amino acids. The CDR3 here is CASSSPGVTEAFF. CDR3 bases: TGTGCCAGCAGTTCCCCCGGGGTCACTGAAGCTTTCTTT.

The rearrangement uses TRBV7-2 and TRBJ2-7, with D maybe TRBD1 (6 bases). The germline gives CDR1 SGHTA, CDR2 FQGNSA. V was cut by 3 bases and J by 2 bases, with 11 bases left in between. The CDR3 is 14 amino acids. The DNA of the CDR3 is TGTGCCAGCAGCTTCGGGACACCACCCTACGAGCAGTACTTC. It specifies CASSFGTPPYEQYF. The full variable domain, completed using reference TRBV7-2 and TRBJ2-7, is GAGVSQSPSNKVTEKGKDVELRCDPISGHTALYWYRQSLGQGLEFLIYFQGNSAPDKSGLPSDRFSAERTGGSVSTLTIQRTQQEDSAVYLCASSFGTPPYEQYFGPGTRLTVT.

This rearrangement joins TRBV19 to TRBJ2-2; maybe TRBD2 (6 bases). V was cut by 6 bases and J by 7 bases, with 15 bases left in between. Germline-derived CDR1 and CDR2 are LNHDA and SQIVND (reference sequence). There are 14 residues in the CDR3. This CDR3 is CASRRGPVFGELFF. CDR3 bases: TGTGCCAGTAGGCGGGGCCCAGTGTTCGGGGAGCTGTTTTTT.

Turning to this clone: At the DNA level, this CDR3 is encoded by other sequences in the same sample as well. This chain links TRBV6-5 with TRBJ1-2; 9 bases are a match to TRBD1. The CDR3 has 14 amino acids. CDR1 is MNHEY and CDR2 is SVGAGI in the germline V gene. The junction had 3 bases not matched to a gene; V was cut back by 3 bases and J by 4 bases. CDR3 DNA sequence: TGTGCCAGCAGTTATTCGGACAGGGGCTATGGCTACACCTTC. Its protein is CASSYSDRGYGYTF.

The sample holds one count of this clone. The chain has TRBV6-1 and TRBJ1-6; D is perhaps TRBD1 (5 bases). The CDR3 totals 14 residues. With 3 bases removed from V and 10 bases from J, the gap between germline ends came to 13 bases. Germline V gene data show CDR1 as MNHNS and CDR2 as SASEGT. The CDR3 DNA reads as TGTGCCAGCAGTGACGGGAGGGACGGCTCACCCCTCCACTTT. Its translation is CASSDGRDGSPLHF.

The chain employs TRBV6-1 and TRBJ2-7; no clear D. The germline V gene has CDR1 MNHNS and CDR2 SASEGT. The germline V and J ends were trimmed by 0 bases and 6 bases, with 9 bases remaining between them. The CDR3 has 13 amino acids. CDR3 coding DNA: TGTGCCAGCAGTGAAGCGGGCGTTGGCGAGCAGTACTTC. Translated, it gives CASSEAGVGEQYF.

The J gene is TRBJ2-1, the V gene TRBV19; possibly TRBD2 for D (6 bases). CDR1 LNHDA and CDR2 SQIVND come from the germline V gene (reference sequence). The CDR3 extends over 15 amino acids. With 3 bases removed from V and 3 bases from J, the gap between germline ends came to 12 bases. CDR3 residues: CASSMVTSSYNEQFF. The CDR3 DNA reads TGTGCCAGTAGTATGGTAACTAGCAGCTACAATGAGCAGTTCTTC.

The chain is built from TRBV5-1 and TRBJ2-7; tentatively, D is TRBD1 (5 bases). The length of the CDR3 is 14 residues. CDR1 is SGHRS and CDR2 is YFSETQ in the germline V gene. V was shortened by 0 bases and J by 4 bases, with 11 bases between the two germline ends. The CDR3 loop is CASSLGGRDYEQYF. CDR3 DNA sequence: TGCGCCAGCAGCTTGGGGGGCAGGGATTACGAGCAGTACTTC.

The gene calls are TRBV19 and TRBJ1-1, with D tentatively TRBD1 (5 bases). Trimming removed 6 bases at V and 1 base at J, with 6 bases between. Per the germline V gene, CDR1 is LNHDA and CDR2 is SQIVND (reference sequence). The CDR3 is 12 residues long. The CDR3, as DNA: TGTGCCAGTAGCCAGGGGAACACTGAAGCTTTCTTT. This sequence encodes CASSQGNTEAFF.

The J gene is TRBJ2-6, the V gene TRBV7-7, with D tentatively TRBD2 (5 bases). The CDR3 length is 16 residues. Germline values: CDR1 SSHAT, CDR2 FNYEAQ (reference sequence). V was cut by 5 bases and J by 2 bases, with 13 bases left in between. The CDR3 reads CASSPSPGAGANVLTF. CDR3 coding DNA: TGTGCCAGCAGCCCGTCCCCCGGGGCTGGGGCCAACGTCCTGACTTTC.

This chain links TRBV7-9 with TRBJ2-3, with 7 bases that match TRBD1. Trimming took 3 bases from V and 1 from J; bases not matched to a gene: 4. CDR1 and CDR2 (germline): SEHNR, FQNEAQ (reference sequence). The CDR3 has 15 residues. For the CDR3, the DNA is TGTGCCAGCAGCTTCGACAGGGCCCGCACAGATACGCAGTATTTT. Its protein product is CASSFDRARTDTQYF.

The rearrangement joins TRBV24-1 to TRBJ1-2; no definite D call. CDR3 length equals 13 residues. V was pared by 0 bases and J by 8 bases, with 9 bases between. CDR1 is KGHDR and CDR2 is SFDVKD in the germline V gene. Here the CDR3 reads CATSDLWGGGYTF. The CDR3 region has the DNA TGTGCCACCAGTGATTTGTGGGGAGGAGGCTACACCTTC.

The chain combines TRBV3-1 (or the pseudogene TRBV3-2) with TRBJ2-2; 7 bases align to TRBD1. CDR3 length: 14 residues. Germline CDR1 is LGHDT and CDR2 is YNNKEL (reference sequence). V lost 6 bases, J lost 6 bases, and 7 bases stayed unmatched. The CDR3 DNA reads TGTGCCAGCAGATCCGACAGGGCGGCCGGGGAGCTGTTTTTT. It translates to CASRSDRAAGELFF.

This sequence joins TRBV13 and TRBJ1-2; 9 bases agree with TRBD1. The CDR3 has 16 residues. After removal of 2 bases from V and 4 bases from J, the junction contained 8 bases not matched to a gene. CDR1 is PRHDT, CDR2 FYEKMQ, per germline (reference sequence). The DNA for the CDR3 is TGTGCCAGCAGCTTATGGGACAGGGCTTTCGGCTATGGCTACACCTTC. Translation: CASSLWDRAFGYGYTF.

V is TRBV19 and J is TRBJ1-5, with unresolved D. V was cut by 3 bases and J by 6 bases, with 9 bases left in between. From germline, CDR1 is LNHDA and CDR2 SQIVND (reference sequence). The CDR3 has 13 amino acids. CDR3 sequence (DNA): TGTGCCAGTAGTATTCAGGCGGGTCAGCCCCAGCATTTT. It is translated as CASSIQAGQPQHF.

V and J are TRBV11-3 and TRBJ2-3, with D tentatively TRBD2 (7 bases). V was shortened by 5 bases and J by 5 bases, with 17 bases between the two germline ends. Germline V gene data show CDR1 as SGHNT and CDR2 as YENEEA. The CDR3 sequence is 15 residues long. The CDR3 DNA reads TGTGCCAGCAGCCCGGGGGGCCTAGTGGGAGATACGCAGTATTTT. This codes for CASSPGGLVGDTQYF.

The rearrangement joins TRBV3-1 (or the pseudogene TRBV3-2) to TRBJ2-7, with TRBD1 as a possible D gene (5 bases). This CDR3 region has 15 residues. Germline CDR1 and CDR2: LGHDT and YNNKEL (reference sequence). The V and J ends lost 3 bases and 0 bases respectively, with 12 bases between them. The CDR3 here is CASSQGRSSSYEQYF. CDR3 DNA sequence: TGTGCCAGCAGCCAGGGGCGGAGCAGCTCCTACGAGCAGTACTTC.

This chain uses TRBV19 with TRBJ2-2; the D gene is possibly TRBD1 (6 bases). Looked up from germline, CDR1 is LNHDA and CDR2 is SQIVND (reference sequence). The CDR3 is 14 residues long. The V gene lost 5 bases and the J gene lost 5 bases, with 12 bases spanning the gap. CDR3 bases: TGTGCCAGTAGTGCCTACAGGGATACCGGGGAGCTGTTTTTT. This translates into CASSAYRDTGELFF.

The CDR3 DNA sequence: TGTGCCATCTCTAGGGGGCCCAATCAGCCCCAGCATTTT. Translating gives CAISRGPNQPQHF. The J gene is TRBJ1-5, the V gene TRBV19; 7 bases fit TRBD1. Germline V CDR1 and CDR2: LNHDA, SQIVND (reference sequence). This CDR3 has 13 amino acids. The V gene end was trimmed by 10 bases and the J gene end by 3 bases; junction bases not matched to a gene: 6.